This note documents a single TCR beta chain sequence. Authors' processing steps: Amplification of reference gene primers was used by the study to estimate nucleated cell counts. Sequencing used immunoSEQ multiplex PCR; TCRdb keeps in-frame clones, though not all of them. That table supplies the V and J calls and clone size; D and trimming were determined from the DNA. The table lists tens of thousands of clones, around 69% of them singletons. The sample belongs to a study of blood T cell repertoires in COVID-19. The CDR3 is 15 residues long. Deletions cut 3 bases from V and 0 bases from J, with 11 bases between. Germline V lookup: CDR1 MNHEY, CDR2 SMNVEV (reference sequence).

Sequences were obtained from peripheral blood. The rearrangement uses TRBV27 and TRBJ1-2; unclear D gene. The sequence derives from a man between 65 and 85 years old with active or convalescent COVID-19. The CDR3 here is CASSFPSTSNYGYTF. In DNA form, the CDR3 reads TGTGCCAGCAGTTTCCCCTCCACTTCTAACTATGGCTACACCTTC.